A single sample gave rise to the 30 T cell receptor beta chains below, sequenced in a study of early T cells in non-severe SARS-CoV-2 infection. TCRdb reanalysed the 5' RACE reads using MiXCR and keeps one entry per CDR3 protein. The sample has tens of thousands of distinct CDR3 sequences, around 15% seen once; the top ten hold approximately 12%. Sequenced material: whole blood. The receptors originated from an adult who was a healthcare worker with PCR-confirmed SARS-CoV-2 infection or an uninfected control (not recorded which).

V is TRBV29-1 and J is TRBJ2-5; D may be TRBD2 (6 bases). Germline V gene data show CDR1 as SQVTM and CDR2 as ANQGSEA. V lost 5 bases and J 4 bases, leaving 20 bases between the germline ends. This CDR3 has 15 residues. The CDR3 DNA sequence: TGCAGCGTTACAGCGCCCGCGGGGTCGTCAGAGACCCAGTACTTC. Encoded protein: CSVTAPAGSSETQYF.

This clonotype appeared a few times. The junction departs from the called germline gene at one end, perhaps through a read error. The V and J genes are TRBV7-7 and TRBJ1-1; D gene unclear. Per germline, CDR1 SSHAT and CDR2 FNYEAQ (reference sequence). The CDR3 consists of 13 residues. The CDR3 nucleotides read TGTGCTAGCAGCTTTCTCAAGAACACTGAAGCTTTCTTT. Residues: CASSFLKNTEAFF.

Written as DNA, the CDR3 is TGCAGTGCTCGGGGACCAACCCTCACAGATACGCAGTATTTT. Residues: CSARGPTLTDTQYF. This chain connects TRBV20-1 to TRBJ2-3; D is perhaps TRBD1 or TRBD2 (5 bases each). In germline, CDR1 is DFQATT, CDR2 SNEGSKA (reference sequence). V was trimmed by 5 bases and J by 2 bases, leaving 14 bases between them. There are 14 residues in the CDR3.

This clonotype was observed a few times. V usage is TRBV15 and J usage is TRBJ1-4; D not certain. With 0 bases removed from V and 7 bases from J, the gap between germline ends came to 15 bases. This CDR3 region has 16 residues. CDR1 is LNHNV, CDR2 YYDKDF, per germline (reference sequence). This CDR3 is CATSRDLQVGPEKLFF. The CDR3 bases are TGTGCCACCAGCAGAGATTTGCAGGTTGGACCTGAAAAACTGTTTTTT.

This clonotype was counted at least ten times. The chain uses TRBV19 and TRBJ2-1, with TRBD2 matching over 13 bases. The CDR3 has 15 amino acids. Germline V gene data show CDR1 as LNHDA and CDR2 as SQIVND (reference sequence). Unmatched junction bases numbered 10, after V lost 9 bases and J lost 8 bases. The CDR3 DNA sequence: TGTGCCAGCCGGCCGGGACTAGCGGGATTGGATGAGCAGTTCTTC. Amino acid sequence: CASRPGLAGLDEQFF.

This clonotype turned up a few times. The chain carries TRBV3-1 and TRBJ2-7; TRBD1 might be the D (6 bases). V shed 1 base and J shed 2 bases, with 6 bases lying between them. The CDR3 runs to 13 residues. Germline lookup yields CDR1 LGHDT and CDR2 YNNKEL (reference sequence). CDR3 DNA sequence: TGTGCCAGCAGCCAAGCAGGGGCCTACGAGCAGTACTTC. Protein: CASSQAGAYEQYF.

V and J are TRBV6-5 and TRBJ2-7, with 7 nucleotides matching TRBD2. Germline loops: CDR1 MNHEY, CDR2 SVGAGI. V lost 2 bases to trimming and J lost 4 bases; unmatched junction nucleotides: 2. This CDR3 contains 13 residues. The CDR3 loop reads CASSYGGEYEQYF. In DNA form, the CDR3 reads TGTGCCAGCAGTTACGGGGGGGAGTACGAGCAGTACTTC.

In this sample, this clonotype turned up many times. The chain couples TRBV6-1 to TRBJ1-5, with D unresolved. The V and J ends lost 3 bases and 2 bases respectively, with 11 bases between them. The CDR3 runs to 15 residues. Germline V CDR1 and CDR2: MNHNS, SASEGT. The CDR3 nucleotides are TGTGCCAGCAGTGACAGTCTAATGGGCAATCAGCCCCAGCATTTT. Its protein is CASSDSLMGNQPQHF.

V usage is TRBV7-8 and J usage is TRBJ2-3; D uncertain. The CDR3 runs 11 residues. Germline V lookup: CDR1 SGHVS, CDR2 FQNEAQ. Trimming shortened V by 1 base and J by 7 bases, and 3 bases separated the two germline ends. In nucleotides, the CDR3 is TGTGCCAGCAGCTTAGGTTATACGCAGTATTTT. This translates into CASSLGYTQYF.

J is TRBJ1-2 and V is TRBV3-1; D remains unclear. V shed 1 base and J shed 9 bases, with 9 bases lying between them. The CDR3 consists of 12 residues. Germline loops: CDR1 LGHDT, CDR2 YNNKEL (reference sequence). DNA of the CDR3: TGTGCCAGCAGCCAAGCCCCAGGCAGCTACACCTTC. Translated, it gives CASSQAPGSYTF. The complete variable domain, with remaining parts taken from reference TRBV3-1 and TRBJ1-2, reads DTAVSQTPKYLVTQMGNDKSIKCEQNLGHDTMYWYKQDSKKFLKIMFSYNNKELIINETVPNRFSPKSPDKAHLNLHINSLELGDSAVYFCASSQAPGSYTFGSGTRLTVV.

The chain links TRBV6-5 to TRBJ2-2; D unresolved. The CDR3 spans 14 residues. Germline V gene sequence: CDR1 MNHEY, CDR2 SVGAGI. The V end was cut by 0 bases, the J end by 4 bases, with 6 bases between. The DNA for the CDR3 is TGTGCCAGCAGTTACTCGAGTGGCACCGGGGAGCTGTTTTTT. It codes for CASSYSSGTGELFF.

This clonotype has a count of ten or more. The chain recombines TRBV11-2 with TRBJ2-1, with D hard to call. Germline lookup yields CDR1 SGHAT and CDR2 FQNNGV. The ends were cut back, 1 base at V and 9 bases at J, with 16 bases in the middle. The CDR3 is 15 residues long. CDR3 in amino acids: CASSLGLTRLAEQFF. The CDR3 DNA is TGTGCCAGCAGCTTAGGCCTCACAAGGTTAGCTGAGCAGTTCTTC.

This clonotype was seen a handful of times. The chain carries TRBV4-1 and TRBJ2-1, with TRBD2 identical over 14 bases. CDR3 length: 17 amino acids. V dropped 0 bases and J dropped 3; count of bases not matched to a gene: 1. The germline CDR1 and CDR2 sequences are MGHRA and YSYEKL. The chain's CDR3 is CASSQEGTSGSYNEQFF. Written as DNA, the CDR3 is TGCGCCAGCAGCCAAGAAGGGACTAGCGGGAGCTACAATGAGCAGTTCTTC.

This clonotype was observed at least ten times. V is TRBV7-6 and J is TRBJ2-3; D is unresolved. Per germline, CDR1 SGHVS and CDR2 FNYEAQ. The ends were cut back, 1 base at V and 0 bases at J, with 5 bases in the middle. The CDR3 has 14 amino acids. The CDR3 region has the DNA TGTGCCAGCAGCTTAGGTCGGAGCACAGATACGCAGTATTTT. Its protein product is CASSLGRSTDTQYF.

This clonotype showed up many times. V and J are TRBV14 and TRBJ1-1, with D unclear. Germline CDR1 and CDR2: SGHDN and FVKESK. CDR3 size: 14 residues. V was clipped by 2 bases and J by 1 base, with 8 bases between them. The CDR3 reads CASSQSGRNTEAFF. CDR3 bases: TGTGCCAGCAGCCAAAGTGGGAGGAACACTGAAGCTTTCTTT.

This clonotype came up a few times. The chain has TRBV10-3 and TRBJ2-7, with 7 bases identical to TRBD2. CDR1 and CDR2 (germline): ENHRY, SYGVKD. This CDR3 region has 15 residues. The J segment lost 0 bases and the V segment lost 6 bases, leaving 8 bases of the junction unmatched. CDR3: CAIRTQGGSSYEQYF. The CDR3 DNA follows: TGTGCCATCAGGACCCAGGGAGGGAGCTCCTACGAGCAGTACTTC.

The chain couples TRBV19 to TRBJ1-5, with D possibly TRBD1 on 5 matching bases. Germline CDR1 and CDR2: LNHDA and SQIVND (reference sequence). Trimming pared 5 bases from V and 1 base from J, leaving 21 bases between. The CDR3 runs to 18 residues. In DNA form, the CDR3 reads TGTGCCAGTAGTCTTGGCTGGGGCAACGTTGCGAGCAATCAGCCCCAGCATTTT. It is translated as CASSLGWGNVASNQPQHF.

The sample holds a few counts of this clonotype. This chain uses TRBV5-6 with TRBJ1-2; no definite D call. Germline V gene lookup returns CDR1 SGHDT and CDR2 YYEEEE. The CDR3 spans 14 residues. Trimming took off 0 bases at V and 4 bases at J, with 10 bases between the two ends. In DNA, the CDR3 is TGTGCCAGCAGCTTGGCGGAGAGACCCTATGGCTACACCTTC. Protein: CASSLAERPYGYTF.

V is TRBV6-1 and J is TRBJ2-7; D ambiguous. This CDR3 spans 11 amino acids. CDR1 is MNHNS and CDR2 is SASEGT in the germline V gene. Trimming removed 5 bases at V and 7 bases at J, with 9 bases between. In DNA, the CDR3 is TGTGCCAGCAGTTTTAGTCGGGAGCAGTACTTC. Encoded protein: CASSFSREQYF.

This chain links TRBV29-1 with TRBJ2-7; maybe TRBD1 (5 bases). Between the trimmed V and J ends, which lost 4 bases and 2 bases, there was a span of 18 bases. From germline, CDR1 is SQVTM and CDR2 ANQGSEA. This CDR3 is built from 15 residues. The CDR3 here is CSVAPGLAPAYEQYF. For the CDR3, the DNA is TGCAGCGTTGCCCCAGGGCTTGCTCCCGCCTACGAGCAGTACTTC.

As DNA, the CDR3 is TGTGCCAGCAGATGGTCGAACACCGGGGAGCTGTTTTTT. This codes for CASRWSNTGELFF. This rearrangement joins TRBV7-8 to TRBJ2-2; unclear D gene. The CDR3 covers 13 residues. The germline V gene encodes CDR1 SGHVS and CDR2 FQNEAQ. The V gene lost 6 bases and the J gene lost 0 bases, with 5 bases spanning the gap.

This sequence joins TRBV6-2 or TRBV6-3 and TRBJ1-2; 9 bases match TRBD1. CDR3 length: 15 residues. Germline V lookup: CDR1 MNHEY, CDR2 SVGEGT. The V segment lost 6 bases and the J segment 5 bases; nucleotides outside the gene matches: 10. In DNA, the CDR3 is TGTGCCAGCAGACGGCAACAGGGGGCAACGTATGGCTACACCTTC. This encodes CASRRQQGATYGYTF.

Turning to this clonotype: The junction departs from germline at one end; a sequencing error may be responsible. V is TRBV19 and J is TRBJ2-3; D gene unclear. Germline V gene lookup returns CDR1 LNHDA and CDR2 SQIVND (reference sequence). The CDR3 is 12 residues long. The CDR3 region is CASSVSTDTQYF. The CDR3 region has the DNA TGTGCCAGTAGTGTGAGCACAGATACGCAATATTTT.

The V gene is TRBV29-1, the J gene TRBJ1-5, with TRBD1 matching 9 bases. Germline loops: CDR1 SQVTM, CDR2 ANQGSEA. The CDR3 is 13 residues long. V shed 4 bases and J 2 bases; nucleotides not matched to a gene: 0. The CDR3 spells CSVGTGGNQPQHF. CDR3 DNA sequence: TGCAGCGTTGGGACAGGGGGCAATCAGCCCCAGCATTTT.

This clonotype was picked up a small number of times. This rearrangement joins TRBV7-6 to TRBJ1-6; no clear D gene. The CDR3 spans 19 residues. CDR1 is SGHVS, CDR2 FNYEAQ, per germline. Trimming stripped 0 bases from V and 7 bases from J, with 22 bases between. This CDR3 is CASSLAEERAVSRNSPLHF. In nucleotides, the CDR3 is TGTGCCAGCAGCTTAGCGGAGGAGAGGGCAGTTTCGCGCAATTCACCCCTCCACTTT.

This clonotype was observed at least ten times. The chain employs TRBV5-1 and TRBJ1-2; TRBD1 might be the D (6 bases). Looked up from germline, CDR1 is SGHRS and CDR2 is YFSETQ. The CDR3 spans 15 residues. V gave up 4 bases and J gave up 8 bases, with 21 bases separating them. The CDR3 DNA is TGCGCCAGCAGCGCAGCGGTGAAACAGGGACGGGGCTACACCTTC. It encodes CASSAAVKQGRGYTF.

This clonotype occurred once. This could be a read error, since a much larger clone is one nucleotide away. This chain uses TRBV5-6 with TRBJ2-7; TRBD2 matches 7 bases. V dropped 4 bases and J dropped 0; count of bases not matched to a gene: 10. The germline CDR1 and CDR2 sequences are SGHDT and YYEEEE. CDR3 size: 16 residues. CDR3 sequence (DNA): TGTGCCAGCAGCCCCGGACTAGTGGGAGACTCCTACGAGCAGTACTTC. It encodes CASSPGLVGDSYEQYF.

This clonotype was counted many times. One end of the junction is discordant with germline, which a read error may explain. The CDR3 protein is CASSVGTGSTDTQYF. The CDR3 DNA reads as TGTGCTAGCAGTGTGGGTACCGGGAGCACAGATACGCAGTATTTT. The genes are TRBV7-7 and TRBJ2-3; D is undetermined. This CDR3 region has 15 residues. Germline CDR1 and CDR2: SSHAT and FNYEAQ (reference sequence). Complete variable domain (other parts from reference TRBV7-7 and TRBJ2-3): GAGVSQSPRYKVTKRGQDVTLRCDPISSHATLYWYQQALGQGPEFLTYFNYEAQPDKSGLPSDRFSAERPEGSISTLTIQRTEQRDSAMYRCASSVGTGSTDTQYFGPGTRLTVL.

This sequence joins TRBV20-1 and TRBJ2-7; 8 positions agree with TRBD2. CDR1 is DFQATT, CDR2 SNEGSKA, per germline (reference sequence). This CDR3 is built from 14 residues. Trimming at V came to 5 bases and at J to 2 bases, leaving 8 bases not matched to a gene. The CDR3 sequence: CSAPRGGGTYEQYF. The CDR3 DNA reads TGCAGTGCTCCGCGGGGCGGGGGGACCTACGAGCAGTACTTC.

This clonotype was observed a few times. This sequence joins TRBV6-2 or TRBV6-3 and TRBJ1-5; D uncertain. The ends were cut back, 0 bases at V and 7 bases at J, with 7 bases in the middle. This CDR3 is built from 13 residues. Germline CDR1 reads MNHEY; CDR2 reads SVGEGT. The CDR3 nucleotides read TGTGCCAGCAGTTACTCGATCCAACAGCCCCAGCATTTT. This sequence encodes CASSYSIQQPQHF.